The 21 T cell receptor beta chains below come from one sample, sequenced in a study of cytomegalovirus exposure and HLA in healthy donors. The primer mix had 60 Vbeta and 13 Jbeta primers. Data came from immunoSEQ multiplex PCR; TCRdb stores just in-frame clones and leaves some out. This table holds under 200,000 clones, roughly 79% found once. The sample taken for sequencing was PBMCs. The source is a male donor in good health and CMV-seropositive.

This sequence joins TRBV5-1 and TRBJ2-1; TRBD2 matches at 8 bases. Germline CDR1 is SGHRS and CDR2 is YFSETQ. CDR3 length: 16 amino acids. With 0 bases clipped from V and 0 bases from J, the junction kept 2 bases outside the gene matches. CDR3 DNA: TGCGCCAGCAGCTTGGCGGGGGGGAGCTCCTACAATGAGCAGTTCTTC. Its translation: CASSLAGGSSYNEQFF.

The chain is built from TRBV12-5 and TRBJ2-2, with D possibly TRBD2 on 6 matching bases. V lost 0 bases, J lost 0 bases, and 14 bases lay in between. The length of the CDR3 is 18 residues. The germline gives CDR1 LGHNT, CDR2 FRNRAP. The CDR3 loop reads CASGLVARGLSNTGELFF. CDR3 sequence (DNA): TGTGCTAGTGGTTTGGTAGCAAGGGGACTGTCGAACACCGGGGAGCTGTTTTTT.

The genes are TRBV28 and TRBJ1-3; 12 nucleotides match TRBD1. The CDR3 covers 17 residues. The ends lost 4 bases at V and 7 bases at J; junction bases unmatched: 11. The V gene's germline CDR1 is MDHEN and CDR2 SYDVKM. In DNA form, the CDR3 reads TGTGCCAGCAGTTACCGGGACAGGGGGCTTAAAGGGAACACCATATATTTT. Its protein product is CASSYRDRGLKGNTIYF.

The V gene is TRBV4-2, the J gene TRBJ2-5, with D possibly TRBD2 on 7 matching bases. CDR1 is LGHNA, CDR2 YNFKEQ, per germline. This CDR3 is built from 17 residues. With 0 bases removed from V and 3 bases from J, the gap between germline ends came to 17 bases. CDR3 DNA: TGTGCCAGCAGCCAAGATAGGGGGGGGACAAATGAAGAGACCCAGTACTTC. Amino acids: CASSQDRGGTNEETQYF.

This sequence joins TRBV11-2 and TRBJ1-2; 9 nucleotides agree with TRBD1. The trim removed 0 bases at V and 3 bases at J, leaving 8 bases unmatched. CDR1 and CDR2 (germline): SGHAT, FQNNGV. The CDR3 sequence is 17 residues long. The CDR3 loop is CASSLDFGTGIDYGYTF. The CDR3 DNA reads TGTGCCAGCAGCTTAGATTTTGGGACAGGGATTGACTATGGCTACACCTTC.

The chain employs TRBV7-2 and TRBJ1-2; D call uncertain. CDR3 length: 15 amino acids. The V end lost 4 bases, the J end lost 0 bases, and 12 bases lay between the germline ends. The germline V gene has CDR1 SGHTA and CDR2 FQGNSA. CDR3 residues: CASSSGLQANYGYTF. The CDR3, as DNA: TGTGCCAGCAGCTCGGGATTACAAGCTAACTATGGCTACACCTTC. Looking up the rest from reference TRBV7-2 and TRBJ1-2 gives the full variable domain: GAGVSQSPSNKVTEKGKDVELRCDPISGHTALYWYRQSLGQGLEFLIYFQGNSAPDKSGLPSDRFSAERTGGSVSTLTIQRTQQEDSAVYLCASSSGLQANYGYTFGSGTRLTVV.

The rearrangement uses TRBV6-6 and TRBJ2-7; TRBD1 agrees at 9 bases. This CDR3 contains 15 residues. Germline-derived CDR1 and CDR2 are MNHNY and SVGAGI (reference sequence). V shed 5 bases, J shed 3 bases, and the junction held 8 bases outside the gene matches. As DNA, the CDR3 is TGTGCCAGCAGTCCACAGGGGGCCATGTACTACGAGCAGTACTTC. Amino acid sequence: CASSPQGAMYYEQYF.

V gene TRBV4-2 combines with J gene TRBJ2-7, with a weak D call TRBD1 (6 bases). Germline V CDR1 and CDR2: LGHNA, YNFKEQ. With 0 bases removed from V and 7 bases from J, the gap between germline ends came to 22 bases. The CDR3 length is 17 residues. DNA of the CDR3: TGTGCCAGCAGCCAAGATAGGGGGAGAATTTACCTCGGGGAGCAGTACTTC. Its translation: CASSQDRGRIYLGEQYF.

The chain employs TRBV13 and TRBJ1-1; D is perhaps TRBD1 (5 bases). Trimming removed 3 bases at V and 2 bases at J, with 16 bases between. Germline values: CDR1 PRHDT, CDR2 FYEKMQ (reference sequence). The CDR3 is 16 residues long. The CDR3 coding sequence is TGTGCCAGCAGCTTGATGGGGGGGTATAAAAACACTGAAGCTTTCTTT. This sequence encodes CASSLMGGYKNTEAFF.

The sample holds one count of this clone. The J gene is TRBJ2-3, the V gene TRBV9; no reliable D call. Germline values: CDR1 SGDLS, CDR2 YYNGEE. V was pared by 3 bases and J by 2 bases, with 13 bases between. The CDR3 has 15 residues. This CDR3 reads CASSGGPFSTDTQYF. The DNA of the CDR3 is TGTGCCAGCAGCGGCGGTCCTTTTTCCACAGATACGCAGTATTTT.

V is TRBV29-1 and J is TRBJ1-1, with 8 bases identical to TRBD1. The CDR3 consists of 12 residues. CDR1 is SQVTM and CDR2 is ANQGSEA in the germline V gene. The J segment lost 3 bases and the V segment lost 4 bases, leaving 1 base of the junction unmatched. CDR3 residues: CSVVQGDTEAFF. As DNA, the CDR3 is TGCAGCGTTGTACAGGGGGACACTGAAGCTTTCTTT. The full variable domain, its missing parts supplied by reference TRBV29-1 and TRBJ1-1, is SAVISQKPSRDICQRGTSLTIQCQVDSQVTMMFWYRQQPGQSLTLIATANQGSEATYESGFVIDKFPISRPNLTFSTLTVSNMSPEDSSIYLCSVVQGDTEAFFGQGTRLTVV.

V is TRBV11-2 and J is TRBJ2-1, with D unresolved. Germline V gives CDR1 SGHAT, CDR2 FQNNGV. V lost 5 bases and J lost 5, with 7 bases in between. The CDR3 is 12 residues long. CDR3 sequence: CASSPTDNEQFF. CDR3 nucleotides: TGTGCCAGCAGCCCAACGGACAATGAGCAGTTCTTC. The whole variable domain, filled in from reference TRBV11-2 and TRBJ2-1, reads EAGVAQSPRYKIIEKRQSVAFWCNPISGHATLYWYQQILGQGPKLLIQFQNNGVVDDSQLPKDRFSAERLKGVDSTLKIQPAKLEDSAVYLCASSPTDNEQFFGPGTRLTVL.

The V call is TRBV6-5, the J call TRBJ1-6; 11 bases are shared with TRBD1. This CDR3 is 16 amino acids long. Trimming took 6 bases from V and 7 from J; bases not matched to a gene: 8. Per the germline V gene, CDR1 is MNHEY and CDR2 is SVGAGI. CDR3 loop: CASSYGQGARNSPLHF. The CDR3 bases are TGTGCCAGCAGCTACGGACAGGGGGCGCGGAATTCACCCCTCCACTTT.

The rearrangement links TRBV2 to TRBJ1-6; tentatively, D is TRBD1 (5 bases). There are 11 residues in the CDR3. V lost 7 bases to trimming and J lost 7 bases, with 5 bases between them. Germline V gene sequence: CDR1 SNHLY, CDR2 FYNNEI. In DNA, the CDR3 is TGTGCCAGCAAGGGGAATTCACCCCTCCACTTT. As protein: CASKGNSPLHF. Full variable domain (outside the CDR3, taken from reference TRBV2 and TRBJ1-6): EPEVTQTPSHQVTQMGQEVILRCVPISNHLYFYWYRQILGQKVEFLVSFYNNEISEKSEIFDDQFSVERPDGSNFTLKIRSTKLEDSAMYFCASKGNSPLHFGNGTRLTVT.

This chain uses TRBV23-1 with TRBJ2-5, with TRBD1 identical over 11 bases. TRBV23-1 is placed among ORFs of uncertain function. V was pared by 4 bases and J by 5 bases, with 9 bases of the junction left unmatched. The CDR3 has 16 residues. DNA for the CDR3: TGCGCCAGCAGTCGGGACAGGGGGATGAGATGGGAGACCCAGTACTTC. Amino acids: CASSRDRGMRWETQYF.

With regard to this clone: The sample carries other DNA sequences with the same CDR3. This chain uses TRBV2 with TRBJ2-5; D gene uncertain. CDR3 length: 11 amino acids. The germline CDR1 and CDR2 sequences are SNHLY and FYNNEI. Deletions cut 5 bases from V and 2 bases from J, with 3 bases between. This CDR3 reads CASSLQETQYF. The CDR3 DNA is TGTGCCAGCAGTTTACAAGAGACCCAGTACTTC.

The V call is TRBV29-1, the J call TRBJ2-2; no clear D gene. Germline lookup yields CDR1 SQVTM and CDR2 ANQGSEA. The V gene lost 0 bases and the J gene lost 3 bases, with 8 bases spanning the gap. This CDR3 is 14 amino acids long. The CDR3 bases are TGCAGCGTTGAAGATCGTCGAGACACCGGGGAGCTGTTTTTT. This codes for CSVEDRRDTGELFF.

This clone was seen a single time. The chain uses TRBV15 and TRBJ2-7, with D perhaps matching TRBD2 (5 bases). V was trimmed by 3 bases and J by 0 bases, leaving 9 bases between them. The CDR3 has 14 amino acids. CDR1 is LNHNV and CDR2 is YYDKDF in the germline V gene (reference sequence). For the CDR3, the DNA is TGTGCCACCAGCAGCGGACTTGGCTCCTACGAGCAGTACTTC. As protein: CATSSGLGSYEQYF.

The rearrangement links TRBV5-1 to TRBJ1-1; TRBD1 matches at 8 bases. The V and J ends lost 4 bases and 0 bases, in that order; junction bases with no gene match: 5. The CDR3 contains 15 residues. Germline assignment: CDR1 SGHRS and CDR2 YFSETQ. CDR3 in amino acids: CASSLRQGMNTEAFF. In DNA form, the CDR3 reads TGCGCCAGCAGCCTACGACAGGGGATGAACACTGAAGCTTTCTTT.

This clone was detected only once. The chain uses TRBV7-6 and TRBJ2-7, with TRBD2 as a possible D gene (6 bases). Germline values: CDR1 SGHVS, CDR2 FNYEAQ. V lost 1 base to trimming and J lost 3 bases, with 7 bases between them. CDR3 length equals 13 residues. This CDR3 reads CASSLGGVYEQYF. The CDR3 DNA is TGTGCCAGCAGCTTAGGGGGGGTCTACGAGCAGTACTTC.

CDR3 in DNA: TGTGCCAGCAGTTACAATACAGTCTCTGGAAACACCATATATTTT. It yields the protein CASSYNTVSGNTIYF. The chain recombines TRBV6-5 with TRBJ1-3; D gene unclear. Germline V gene data show CDR1 as MNHEY and CDR2 as SVGAGI. V lost 2 bases, J lost 0 bases, and 8 bases lay in between. The CDR3 covers 15 residues.